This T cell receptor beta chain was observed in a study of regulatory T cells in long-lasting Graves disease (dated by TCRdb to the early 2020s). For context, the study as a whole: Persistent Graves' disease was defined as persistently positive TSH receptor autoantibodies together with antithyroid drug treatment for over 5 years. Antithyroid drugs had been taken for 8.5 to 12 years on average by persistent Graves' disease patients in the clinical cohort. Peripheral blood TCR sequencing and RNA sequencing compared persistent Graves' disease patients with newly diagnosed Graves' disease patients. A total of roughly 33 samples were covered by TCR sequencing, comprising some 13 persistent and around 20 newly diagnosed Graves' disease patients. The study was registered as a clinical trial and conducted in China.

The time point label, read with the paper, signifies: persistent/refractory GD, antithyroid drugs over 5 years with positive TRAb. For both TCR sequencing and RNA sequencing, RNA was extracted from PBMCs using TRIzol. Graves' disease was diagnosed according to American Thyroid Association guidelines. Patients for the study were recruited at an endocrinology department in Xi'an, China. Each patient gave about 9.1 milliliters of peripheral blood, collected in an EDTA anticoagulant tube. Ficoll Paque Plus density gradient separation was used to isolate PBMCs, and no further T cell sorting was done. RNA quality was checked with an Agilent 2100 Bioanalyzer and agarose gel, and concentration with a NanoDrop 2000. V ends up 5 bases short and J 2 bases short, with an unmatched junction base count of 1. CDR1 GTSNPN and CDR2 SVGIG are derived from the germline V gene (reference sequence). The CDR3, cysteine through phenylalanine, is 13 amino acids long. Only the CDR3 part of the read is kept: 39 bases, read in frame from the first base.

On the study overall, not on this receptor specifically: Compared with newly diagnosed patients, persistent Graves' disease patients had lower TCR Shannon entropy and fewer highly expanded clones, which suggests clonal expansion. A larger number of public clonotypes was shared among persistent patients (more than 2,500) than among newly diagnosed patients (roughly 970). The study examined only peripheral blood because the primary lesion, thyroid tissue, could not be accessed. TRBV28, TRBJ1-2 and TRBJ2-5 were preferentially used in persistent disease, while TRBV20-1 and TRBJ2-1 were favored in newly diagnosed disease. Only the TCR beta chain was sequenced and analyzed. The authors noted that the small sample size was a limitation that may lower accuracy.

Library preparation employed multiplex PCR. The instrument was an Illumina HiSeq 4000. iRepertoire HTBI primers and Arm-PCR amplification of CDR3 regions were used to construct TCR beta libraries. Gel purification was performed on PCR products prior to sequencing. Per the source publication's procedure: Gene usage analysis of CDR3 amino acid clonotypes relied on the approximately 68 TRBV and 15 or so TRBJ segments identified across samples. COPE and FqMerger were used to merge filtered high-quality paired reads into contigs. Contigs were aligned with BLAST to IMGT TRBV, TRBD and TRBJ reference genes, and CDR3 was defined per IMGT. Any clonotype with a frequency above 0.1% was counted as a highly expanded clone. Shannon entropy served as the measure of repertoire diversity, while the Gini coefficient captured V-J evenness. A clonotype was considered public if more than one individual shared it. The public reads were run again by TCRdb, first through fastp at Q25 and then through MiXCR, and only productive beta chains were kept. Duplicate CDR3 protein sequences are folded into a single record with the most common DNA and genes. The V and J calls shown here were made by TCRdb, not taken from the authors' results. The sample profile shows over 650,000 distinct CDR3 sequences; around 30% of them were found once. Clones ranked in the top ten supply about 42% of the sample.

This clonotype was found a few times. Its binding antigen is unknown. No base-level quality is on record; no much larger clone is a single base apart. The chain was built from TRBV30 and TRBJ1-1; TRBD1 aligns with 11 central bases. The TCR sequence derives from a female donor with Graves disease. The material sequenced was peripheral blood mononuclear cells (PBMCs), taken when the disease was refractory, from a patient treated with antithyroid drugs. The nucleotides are TGTGCCTGGGGGACAGGGGGAAACACTGAAGCTTTCTTT. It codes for CAWGTGGNTEAFF.